This T cell receptor beta chain was obtained from a study of control samples from healthy donors and cancer patients. Germline CDR1 and CDR2: KGHSH and LQKENI. The V end lost 4 bases, the J end lost 6 bases, and 13 bases lay between the germline ends. The CDR3 is 14 residues long. Method: immunoSEQ multiplex PCR; TCRdb's copy keeps in-frame clones and lacks some. The table lists some 120,000 clones, 70% to 90% of them singletons. This chain connects TRBV18 to TRBJ1-5; D gene ambiguous. The sequence derives from a man in his 60s in good health. Sequencing was carried out using blood. The CDR3 sequence: CASSQQRGFQPQHF. CDR3 bases: TGTGCCAGCTCACAGCAGCGTGGCTTTCAGCCCCAGCATTTT.